The rows below give T cell receptor beta chains drawn from one sample of a study of CD8+ T cells in alopecia areata. Some clones are missing from TCRdb's copy, which holds only in-frame ones; the method was immunoSEQ multiplex PCR. The repertoire has 250,000 to 350,000 clones, roughly 60% of them found once; the top ten carry 0.8% to 1%. The source material was CD4+ T cells sorted from blood, sampled at approximately week 52, from a patient treated with tofacitinib. The receptors originated from a human donor with alopecia areata. Both conserved end residues are part of each CDR3. The order of the fields is J gene, CDR3 length, V gene, CDR3 protein.

TRBJ2-1	16	TRBV10-3	CAIRLGLADSYNEQFF
TRBJ2-7	15	TRBV10-3	CAISEAGQGSYEQYF
TRBJ2-5	15	TRBV30	CAWSVGLVRGETQYF
TRBJ1-4	14	TRBV29-1	CSARGGTGQEKLFF
TRBJ2-1	16	TRBV5-6	CASSLQTGQGSGEQFF
TRBJ1-5	14	TRBV6-6	CASSYSDSQQPQHF
TRBJ1-5	13	TRBV15	CATSRDFYQPQHF
TRBJ1-5	13	TRBV5-6	CASSFGRNQPQHF
TRBJ1-5	13	TRBV13	CASSLGSNQPQHF
TRBJ2-6	16	TRBV5-4	CASSLVWSSGANVLTF
TRBJ2-4	16	TRBV30	CAWSTPTGGAKNIQYF
TRBJ1-6	12	TRBV30	CAWDRLESPLHF
TRBJ2-2	13	TRBV29-1	CSVSRDRGMELFF
TRBJ1-6	14	TRBV30	CAWSVQGVGSPLHF
TRBJ2-1	8	TRBV29-1	CSVEEGFF
TRBJ1-1	14	TRBV4-1	CASSQDRGNTEAFF
TRBJ2-3	15	TRBV29-1	CSLNAGGLGADTQYF
TRBJ1-2	12	TRBV30	CAWSLRFSGYTF
TRBJ2-5	15	TRBV7-9	CASSPLAGLGETQYF
TRBJ2-5	14	TRBV6-1	CASSPSGVQETQYF
TRBJ1-2	13	TRBV25-1	CASRPGLNYGYTF
TRBJ2-3	18	TRBV4-2	CASSQITGTAAYTDTQYF
TRBJ1-1	12	TRBV19	CASSIGTAEAFF
TRBJ2-3	15	TRBV11-2	CASSTSGGDTDTQYF
TRBJ2-7	11	TRBV29-1	CSVEEAYEQYF
TRBJ2-7	14	TRBV6-5	CASSYSGTSYEQYF
TRBJ2-7	14	TRBV30	CAWQTGAFGYEQYF
TRBJ2-5	14	TRBV6-5	CASSQDRSQETQYF
TRBJ1-2	14	TRBV27	CASSFDRGRDGYTF
TRBJ1-1	13	TRBV7-9	CASSEGRFPEAFF
TRBJ1-2	13	TRBV4-1	CASRFTTGEGYTF
TRBJ2-3	15	TRBV5-4	CASSLGGRTTDTQYF
TRBJ2-7	12	TRBV9	CASSATGDEQYF
TRBJ2-5	13	TRBV7-2	CASSLVYQETQYF
TRBJ1-2	13	TRBV25-1	CASSVGTGYGYTF
TRBJ1-6	10	TRBV6-5	CASSGLQGDF
TRBJ1-4	14	TRBV6-5	CASSYSGGGEKLFF
TRBJ1-2	11	TRBV30	CAWRRGFGYTF
TRBJ1-2	12	TRBV7-9	CASSFSGYGYTF
TRBJ2-5	13	TRBV5-1	CASSSWFGETQYF
TRBJ1-1	14	TRBV19	CASSPYGQGTEAFF
TRBJ1-2	14	TRBV14	CASSQELTGLGYTF
TRBJ1-5	13	TRBV6-5	CASRVSLNQPQHF
TRBJ2-4	15	TRBV2	CASSERRVAKNIQYF
TRBJ2-5	13	TRBV2	CASRSQGLETQYF
TRBJ1-4	16	TRBV4-2	CASSQDRGGENEKLFF
TRBJ1-6	12	TRBV30	CAWTAGRSPLHF